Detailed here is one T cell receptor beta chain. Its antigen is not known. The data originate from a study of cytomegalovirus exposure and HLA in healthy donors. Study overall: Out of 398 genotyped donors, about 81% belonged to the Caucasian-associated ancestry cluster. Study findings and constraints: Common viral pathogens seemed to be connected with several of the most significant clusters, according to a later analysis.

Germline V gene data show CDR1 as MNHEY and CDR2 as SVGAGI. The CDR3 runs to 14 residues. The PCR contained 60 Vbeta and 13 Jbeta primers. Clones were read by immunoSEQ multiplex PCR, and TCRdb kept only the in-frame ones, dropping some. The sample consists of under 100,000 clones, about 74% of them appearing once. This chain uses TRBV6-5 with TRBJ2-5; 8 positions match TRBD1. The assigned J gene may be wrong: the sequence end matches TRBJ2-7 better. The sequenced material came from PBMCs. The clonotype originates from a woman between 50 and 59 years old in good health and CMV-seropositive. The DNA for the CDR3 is TGTGCCAGCAGCGGCGACAGGGGATCCTACGAGCAGTACTTC. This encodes CASSGDRGSYEQYF.